The entry below gives a single TCR beta chain sequence along with its context. These data are taken from a study of cytomegalovirus exposure and HLA in healthy donors. Both 60 Vbeta primers and 13 Jbeta primers went into the PCR. The assay was immunoSEQ multiplex PCR, and TCRdb's table has in-frame clones only and misses some. The sample records some 270,000 clones, about 80% being singletons. V lost 2 bases, J lost 5 bases, and 9 bases lay in between. Germline V gene data show CDR1 as SGHVS and CDR2 as FQNEAQ. This CDR3 is 14 amino acids long. The receptor was isolated from a girl aged 2-9 years in good health and CMV-seronegative. The specimen sequenced was PBMCs. This chain uses TRBV7-8 with TRBJ1-4; unclear D gene. This CDR3 is CASSLQAANEKLFF. CDR3 in DNA: TGTGCCAGCAGCTTACAGGCTGCGAATGAAAAACTGTTTTTT.